This T cell receptor beta chain was captured by sequencing in a study of blood T cell repertoires in COVID-19. Whole-study context: Some COVID-19 samples were acute and others convalescent; all came from the United States, Italy and Spain. From T cells, B-cell-depleted T cells, or PBMCs came the material, which was cDNA or gDNA.

V trimming: 3 bases; J trimming: 4 bases; junction bases outside the gene matches: 9. The CDR3 contains 16 residues. CDR1 and CDR2 (germline): SGDLS, YYNGEE. Per the original methods: Reference gene primer amplification in the assay estimated nucleated cell counts. Some clones are missing from TCRdb's copy, which holds only in-frame ones; the method was immunoSEQ multiplex PCR. The DNA gave D and trimming, while V, J and clone size come from that table. The sample carries more than 50,000 clones, approximately 91% recorded once. This chain joins TRBV9 and TRBJ2-7, with TRBD1 identical over 11 bases. The source material was peripheral blood. The receptor comes from a human donor in a cohort sampled during active COVID-19. The CDR3, as DNA: TGTGCCAGCAGCGCAACCGGGACAGGGGGAAGATACGAGCAGTACTTC. Translation gives CASSATGTGGRYEQYF.